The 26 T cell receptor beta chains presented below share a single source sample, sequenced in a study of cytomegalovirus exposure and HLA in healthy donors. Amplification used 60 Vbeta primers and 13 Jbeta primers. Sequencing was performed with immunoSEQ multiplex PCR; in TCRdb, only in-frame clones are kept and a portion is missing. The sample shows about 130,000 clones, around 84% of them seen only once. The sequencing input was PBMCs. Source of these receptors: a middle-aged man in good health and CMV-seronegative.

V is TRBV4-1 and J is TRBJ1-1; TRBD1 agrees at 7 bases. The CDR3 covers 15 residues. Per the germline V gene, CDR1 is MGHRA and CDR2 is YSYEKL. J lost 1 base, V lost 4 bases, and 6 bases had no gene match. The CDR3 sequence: CASSPVDRANTEAFF. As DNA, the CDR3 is TGCGCCAGCAGCCCCGTCGACAGGGCGAACACTGAAGCTTTCTTT.

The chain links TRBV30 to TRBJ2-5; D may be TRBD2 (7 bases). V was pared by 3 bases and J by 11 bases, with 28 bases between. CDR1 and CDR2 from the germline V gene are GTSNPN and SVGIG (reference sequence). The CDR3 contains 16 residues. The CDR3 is CAWRGPGGRGSGEQYF. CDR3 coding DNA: TGTGCCTGGAGGGGCCCCGGGGGGCGGGGATCTGGGGAGCAGTACTTC.

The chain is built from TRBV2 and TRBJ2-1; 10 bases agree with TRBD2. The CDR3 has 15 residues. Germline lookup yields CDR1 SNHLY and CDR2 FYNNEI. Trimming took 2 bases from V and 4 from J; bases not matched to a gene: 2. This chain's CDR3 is CASSELAGGYNEQFF. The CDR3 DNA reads TGTGCCAGCAGTGAATTAGCGGGGGGTTACAATGAGCAGTTCTTC.

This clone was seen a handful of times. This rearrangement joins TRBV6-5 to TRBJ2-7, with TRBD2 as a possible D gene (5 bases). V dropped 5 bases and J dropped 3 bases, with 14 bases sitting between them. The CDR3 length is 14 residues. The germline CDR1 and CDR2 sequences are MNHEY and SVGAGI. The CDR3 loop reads CASSPDLWNYEQYF. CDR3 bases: TGTGCCAGCAGTCCGGACTTATGGAACTACGAGCAGTACTTC.

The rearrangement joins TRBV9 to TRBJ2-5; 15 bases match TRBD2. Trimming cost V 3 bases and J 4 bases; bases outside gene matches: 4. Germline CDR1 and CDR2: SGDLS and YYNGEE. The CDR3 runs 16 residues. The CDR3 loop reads CASSAGLAGGLETQYF. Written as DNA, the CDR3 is TGTGCCAGCAGCGCCGGACTAGCGGGGGGGCTAGAGACCCAGTACTTC.

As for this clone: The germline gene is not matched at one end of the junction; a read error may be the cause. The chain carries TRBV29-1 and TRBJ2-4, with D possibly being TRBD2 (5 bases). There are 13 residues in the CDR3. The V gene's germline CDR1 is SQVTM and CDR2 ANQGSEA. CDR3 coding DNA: TGCGGCGTTGAAGAGACCCCGGGGAACATTCAGTACTTC. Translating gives CGVEETPGNIQYF.

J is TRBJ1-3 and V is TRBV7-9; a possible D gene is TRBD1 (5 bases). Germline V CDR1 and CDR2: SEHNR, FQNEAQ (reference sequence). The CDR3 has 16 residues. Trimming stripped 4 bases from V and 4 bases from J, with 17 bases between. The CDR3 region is CASSYLIWGQGNTIYF. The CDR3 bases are TGTGCCAGCAGCTATCTTATATGGGGCCAGGGAAACACCATATATTTT.

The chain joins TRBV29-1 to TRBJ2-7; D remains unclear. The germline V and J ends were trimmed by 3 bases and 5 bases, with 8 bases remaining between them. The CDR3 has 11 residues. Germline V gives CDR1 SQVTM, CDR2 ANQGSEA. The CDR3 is CSVEANDEQYF. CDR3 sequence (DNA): TGCAGCGTTGAGGCCAACGACGAGCAGTACTTC.

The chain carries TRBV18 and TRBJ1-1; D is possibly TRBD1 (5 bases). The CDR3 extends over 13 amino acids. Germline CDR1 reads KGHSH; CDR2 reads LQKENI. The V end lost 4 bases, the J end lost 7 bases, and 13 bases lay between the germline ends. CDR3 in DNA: TGTGCCAGCTCACTCCCCGGGGGAGATGAAGCTTTCTTT. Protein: CASSLPGGDEAFF.

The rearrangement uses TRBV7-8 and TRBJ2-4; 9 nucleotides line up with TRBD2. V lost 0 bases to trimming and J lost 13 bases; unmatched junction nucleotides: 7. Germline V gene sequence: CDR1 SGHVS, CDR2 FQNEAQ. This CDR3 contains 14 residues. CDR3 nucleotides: TGTGCCAGCAGCTTAGCTAGCCCAGCGGGGGGACAGTACTTC. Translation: CASSLASPAGGQYF.

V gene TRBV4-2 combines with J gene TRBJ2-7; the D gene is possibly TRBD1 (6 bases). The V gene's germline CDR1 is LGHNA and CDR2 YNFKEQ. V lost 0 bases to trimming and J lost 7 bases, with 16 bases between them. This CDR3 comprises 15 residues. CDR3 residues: CASSQDGTRGWEQYF. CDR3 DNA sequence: TGTGCCAGCAGCCAAGACGGCACCAGGGGTTGGGAGCAGTACTTC.

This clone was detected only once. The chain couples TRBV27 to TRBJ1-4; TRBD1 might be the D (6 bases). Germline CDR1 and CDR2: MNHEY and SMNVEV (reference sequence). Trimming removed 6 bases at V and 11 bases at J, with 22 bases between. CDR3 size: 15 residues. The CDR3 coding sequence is TGTGCCAGCAGGCCAACAGGGTCAGGCCTCCTTAAACTGTTTTTT. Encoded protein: CASRPTGSGLLKLFF.

The CDR3 loop is CASKQLLNTEAFF. The DNA for the CDR3 is TGTGCCTCGAAACAGCTATTAAACACTGAAGCTTTCTTT. The V call is TRBV19, the J call TRBJ1-1; D ambiguous. Germline V CDR1 and CDR2: LNHDA, SQIVND (reference sequence). CDR3 size: 13 residues. Trimming stripped 11 bases from V and 2 bases from J, with 15 bases between. The full variable domain, completed using reference TRBV19 and TRBJ1-1, is DGGITQSPKYLFRKEGQNVTLSCEQNLNHDAMYWYRQDPGQGLRLIYYSQIVNDFQKGDIAEGYSVSREKKESFPLTVTSAQKNPTAFYLCASKQLLNTEAFFGQGTRLTVV.

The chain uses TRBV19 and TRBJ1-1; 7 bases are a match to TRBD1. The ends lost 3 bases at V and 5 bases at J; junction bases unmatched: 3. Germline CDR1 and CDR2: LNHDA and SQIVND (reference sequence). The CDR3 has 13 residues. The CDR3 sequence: CASSIRDRTEAFF. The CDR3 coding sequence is TGTGCCAGTAGTATTAGGGACAGAACTGAAGCTTTCTTT.

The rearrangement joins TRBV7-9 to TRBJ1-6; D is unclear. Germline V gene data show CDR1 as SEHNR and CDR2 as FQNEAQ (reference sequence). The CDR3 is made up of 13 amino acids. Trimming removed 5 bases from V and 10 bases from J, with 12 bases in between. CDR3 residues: CASSPSPPSPLHF. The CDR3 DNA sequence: TGTGCCAGCAGCCCGAGCCCGCCCTCACCCCTCCACTTT.

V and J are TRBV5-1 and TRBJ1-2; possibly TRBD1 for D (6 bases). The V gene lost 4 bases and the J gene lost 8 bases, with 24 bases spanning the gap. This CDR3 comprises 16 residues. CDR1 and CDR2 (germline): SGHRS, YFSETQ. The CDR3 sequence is CASSPSSGGRGYGYTF. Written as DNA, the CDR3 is TGCGCCAGCAGCCCGAGCAGTGGGGGCAGGGGTTACGGCTACACCTTC.

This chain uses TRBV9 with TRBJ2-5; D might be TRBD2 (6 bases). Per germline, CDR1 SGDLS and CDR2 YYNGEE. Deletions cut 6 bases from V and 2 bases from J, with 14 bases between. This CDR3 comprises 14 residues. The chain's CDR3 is CASTRGLEQETQYF. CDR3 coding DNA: TGTGCCAGCACTCGGGGACTCGAGCAAGAGACCCAGTACTTC.

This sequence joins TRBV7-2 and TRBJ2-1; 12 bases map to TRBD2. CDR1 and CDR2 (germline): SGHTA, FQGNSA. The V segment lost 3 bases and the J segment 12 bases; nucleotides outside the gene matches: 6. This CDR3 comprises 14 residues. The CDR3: CASSFETSGGRQFF. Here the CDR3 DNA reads TGTGCCAGCAGCTTCGAGACTAGCGGGGGTAGGCAGTTCTTC.

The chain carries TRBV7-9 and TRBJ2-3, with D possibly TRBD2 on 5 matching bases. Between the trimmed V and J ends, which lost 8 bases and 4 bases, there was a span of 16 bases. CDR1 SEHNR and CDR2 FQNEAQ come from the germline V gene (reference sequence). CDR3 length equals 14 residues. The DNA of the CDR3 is TGTGCCAGCGTAAAAGCCATAGCGCCAGATACGCAGTATTTT. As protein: CASVKAIAPDTQYF. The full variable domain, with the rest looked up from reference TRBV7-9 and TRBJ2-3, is DTGVSQNPRHKITKRGQNVTFRCDPISEHNRLYWYRQTLGQGPEFLTYFQNEAQLEKSRLLSDRFSAERPKGSFSTLEIQRTEQGDSAMYLCASVKAIAPDTQYFGPGTRLTVL.

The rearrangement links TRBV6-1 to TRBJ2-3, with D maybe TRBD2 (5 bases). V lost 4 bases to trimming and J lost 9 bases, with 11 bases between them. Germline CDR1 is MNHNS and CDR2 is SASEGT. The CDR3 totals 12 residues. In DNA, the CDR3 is TGTGCCAGCAGTGTAGACTATTACACGCAGTATTTT. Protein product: CASSVDYYTQYF.

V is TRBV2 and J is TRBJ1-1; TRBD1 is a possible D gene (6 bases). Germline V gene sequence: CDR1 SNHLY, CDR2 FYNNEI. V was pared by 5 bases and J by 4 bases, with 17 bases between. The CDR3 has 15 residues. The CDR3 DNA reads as TGTGCCAGCAGTCTCGGACTCGGGACAAGCACTGAAGCTTTCTTT. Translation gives CASSLGLGTSTEAFF.

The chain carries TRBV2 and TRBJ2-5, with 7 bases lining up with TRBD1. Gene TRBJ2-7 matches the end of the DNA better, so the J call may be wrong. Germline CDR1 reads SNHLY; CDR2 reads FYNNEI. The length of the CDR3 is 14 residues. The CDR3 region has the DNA TGTGCCAGCCAACAGGGGCTCGTACAGGGCGAGCAGTACTTC. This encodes CASQQGLVQGEQYF.

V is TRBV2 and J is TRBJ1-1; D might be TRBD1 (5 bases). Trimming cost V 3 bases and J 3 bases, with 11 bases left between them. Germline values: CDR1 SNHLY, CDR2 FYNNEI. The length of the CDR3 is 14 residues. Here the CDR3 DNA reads TGTGCCAGCAGTGACTTGGACAAAGACACTGAAGCTTTCTTT. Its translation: CASSDLDKDTEAFF.

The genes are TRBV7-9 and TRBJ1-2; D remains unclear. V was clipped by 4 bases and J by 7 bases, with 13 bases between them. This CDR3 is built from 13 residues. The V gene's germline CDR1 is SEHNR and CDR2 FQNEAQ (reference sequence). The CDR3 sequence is CASSSVLETGYTF. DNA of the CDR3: TGTGCCAGCAGCTCGGTCCTAGAGACTGGCTACACCTTC.

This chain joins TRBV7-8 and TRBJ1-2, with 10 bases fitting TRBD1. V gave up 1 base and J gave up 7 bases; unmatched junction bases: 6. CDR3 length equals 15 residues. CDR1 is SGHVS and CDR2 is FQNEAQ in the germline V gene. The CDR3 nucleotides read TGTGCCAGCAGCTTAGGGGACAGGGGTACGGGTGGCTACACCTTC. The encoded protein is CASSLGDRGTGGYTF.

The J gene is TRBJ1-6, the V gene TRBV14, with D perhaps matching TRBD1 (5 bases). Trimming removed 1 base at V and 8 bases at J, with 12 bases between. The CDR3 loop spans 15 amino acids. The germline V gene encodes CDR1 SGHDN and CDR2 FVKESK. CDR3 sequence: CASSQGTGGDSPLHF. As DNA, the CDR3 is TGTGCCAGCAGCCAAGGGACGGGGGGGGATTCACCCCTCCACTTT.